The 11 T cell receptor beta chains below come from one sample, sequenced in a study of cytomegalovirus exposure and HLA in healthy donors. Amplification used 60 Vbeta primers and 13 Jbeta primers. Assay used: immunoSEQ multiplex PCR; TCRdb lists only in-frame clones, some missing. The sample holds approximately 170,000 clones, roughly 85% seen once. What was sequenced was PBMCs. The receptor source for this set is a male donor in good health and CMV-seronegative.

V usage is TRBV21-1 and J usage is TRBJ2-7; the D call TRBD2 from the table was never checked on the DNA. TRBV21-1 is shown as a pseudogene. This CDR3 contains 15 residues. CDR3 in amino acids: CASTLGGPLPYEQYF. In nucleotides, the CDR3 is TGTGCCAGCACCCTCGGCGGCCCGCTCCCCTACGAGCAGTACTTC.

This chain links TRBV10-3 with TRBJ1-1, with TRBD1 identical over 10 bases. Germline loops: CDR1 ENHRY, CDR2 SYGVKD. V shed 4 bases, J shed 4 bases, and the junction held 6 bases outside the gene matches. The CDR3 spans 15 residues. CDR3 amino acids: CAISAGTGVGTEAFF. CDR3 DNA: TGTGCCATCAGTGCCGGGACAGGGGTAGGCACTGAAGCTTTCTTT.

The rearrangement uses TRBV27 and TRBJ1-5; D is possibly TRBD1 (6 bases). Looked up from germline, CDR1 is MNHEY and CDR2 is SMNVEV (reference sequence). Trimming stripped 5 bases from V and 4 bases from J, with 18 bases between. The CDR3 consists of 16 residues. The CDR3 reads CASSLLSGGPNQPQHF. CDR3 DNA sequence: TGTGCCAGCAGTCTTCTCTCGGGGGGGCCGAATCAGCCCCAGCATTTT.

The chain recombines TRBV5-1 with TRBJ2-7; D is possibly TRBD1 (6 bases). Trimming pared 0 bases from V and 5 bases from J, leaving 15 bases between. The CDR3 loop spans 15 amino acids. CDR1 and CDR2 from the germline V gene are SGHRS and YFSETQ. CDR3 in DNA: TGCGCCAGCAGCTTGGAGGGCAGGGGCGGAAACGAGCAGTACTTC. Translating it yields CASSLEGRGGNEQYF.

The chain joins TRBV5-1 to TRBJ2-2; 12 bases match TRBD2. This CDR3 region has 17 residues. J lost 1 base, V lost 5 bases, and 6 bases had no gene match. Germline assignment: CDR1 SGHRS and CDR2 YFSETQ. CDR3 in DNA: TGCGCCAGCAGTTACGGACTAGCGGGGATGAACACCGGGGAGCTGTTTTTT. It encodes CASSYGLAGMNTGELFF.

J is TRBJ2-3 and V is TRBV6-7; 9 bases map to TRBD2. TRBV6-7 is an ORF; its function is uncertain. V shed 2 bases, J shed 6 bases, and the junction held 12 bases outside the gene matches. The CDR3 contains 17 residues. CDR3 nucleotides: TGTGCCAGCAGTTACGTTCCGGCGGGGGGGCCTTGGGATACGCAGTATTTT. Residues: CASSYVPAGGPWDTQYF.

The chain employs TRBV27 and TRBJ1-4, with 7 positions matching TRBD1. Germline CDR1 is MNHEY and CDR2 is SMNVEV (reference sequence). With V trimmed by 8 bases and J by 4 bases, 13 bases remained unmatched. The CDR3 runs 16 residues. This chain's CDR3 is CASRRGQVSVNEKLFF. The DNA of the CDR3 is TGTGCCAGCCGGAGGGGGCAGGTCTCCGTTAATGAAAAACTGTTTTTT.

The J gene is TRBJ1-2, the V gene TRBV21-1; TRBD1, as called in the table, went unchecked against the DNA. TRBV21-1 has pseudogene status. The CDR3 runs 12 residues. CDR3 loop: CASRGPGDGYTF. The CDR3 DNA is TGTGCCAGCAGGGGCCCAGGGGATGGCTACACCTTC.

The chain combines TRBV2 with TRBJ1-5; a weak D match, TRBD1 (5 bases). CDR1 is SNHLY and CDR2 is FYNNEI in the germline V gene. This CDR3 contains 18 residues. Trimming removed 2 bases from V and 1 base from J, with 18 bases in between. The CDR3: CASSESPGRVGSNQPQHF. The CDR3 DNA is TGTGCCAGCAGTGAATCCCCCGGCAGGGTGGGCAGCAATCAGCCCCAGCATTTT.

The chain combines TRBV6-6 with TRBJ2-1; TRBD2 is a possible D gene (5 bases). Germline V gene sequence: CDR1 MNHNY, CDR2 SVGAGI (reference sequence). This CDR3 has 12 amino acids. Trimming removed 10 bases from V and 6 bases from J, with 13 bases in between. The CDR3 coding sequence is TGTGCCACCTCGGCGGGCAGCAATGAGCAGTTCTTC. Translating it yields CATSAGSNEQFF.

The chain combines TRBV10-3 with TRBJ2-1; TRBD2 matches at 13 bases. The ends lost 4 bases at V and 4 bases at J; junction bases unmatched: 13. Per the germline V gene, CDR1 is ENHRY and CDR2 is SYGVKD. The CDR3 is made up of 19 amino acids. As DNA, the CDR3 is TGTGCCATCAGTGCCAGACTAGCGGGAGGTGAGGGGGGTTACAATGAGCAGTTCTTC. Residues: CAISARLAGGEGGYNEQFF.